These 13 T cell receptor beta chains share one sample of origin, sequenced in a study of cytomegalovirus exposure and HLA in healthy donors. The PCR ran on 60 Vbeta and 13 Jbeta primers. Using immunoSEQ multiplex PCR, the repertoire was profiled, and TCRdb retains in-frame clones only, with some absent. The sample contains around 240,000 clones, 82% of which appear only once. Sequenced input: PBMCs. The receptor set was obtained from a woman in her 40s in good health and CMV-seropositive.

The chain has TRBV5-4 and TRBJ1-1; TRBD1 is a possible D gene (5 bases). The V and J ends lost 2 bases and 3 bases respectively, with 14 bases between them. The CDR3 loop spans 15 amino acids. In germline, CDR1 is SGHNT, CDR2 YYREEE (reference sequence). The CDR3 loop reads CASSLGQGIDTEAFF. The CDR3, as DNA: TGTGCCAGCAGCTTAGGGCAGGGCATAGACACTGAAGCTTTCTTT.

The chain has TRBV7-3 and TRBJ1-2, with 7 positions matching TRBD1. The CDR3 length is 18 residues. Germline assignment: CDR1 SGHTA and CDR2 FQGTGA. V shed 2 bases and J 0 bases; nucleotides not matched to a gene: 12. CDR3 coding DNA: TGTGCCAGCAGCTTACTCCCCGGGACAGCCTTCTCTAACTATGGCTACACCTTC. It encodes CASSLLPGTAFSNYGYTF.

This chain connects TRBV19 to TRBJ1-1; 8 nucleotides line up with TRBD1. The CDR3 has 12 residues. Germline V CDR1 and CDR2: LNHDA, SQIVND (reference sequence). The junction had 3 bases not matched to a gene; V was cut back by 9 bases and J by 3 bases. The CDR3 DNA follows: TGTGCCAGCAGGGGGCCAGACACTGAAGCTTTCTTT. This codes for CASRGPDTEAFF.

The V gene is TRBV6-4, the J gene TRBJ1-2; the D is unclear. The CDR3 length is 13 residues. CDR1 and CDR2 (germline): MRHNA, SNTAGT. Trimming cost V 7 bases and J 0 bases, with 9 bases left between them. The CDR3 here is CASTPGPNYGYTF. CDR3 in DNA: TGTGCCAGCACCCCCGGTCCTAACTATGGCTACACCTTC.

The chain joins TRBV30 to TRBJ1-5, with 8 bases matching TRBD1. CDR3 length equals 13 residues. The V gene end was trimmed by 3 bases and the J gene end by 4 bases; junction bases not matched to a gene: 2. Germline lookup yields CDR1 GTSNPN and CDR2 SVGIG (reference sequence). Here the CDR3 reads CAWSDRGNQPQHF. The CDR3 DNA reads as TGTGCCTGGAGCGACAGGGGAAATCAGCCCCAGCATTTT.

This clone was detected once. The CDR3 nucleotides read TGTGCCAGTAGTCGGGCAGGAGGGTTAAATGGCTACACCTTC. This encodes CASSRAGGLNGYTF. The chain uses TRBV19 and TRBJ1-2; the D is unclear. The CDR3 has 14 amino acids. Deletions cut 5 bases from V and 6 bases from J, with 16 bases between. In germline, CDR1 is LNHDA, CDR2 SQIVND (reference sequence).

As regards this clone: The same CDR3 also results from other DNA sequences found in this sample. The V call is TRBV30, the J call TRBJ1-6, with D tentatively TRBD1 (5 bases). The CDR3 contains 14 residues. The germline gives CDR1 GTSNPN, CDR2 SVGIG (reference sequence). V lost 4 bases, J lost 4 bases, and 11 bases lay in between. CDR3: CAWTGPLYNSPLHF. CDR3 DNA sequence: TGTGCCTGGACAGGGCCCCTTTATAATTCACCCCTCCACTTT.

This clone appeared a single time. The CDR3 here is CASSHNYGGTEAFF. CDR3 sequence (DNA): TGCGCCAGCAGCCACAACTACGGGGGCACTGAAGCTTTCTTT. V and J are TRBV10-1 and TRBJ1-1; possibly TRBD1 for D (5 bases). Trimming took 6 bases from V and 4 from J, leaving 15 bases between them. Germline V gives CDR1 WNHNN, CDR2 SYGVQD (reference sequence). The length of the CDR3 is 14 residues.

V gene TRBV7-9 combines with J gene TRBJ2-5; no reliable D call. Germline V lookup: CDR1 SEHNR, CDR2 FQNEAQ (reference sequence). Deletions cut 5 bases from V and 5 bases from J, with 15 bases between. The CDR3 has 14 residues. The CDR3 loop reads CASSASPGWETQYF. The CDR3 DNA follows: TGTGCCAGCAGCGCTTCCCCGGGTTGGGAGACCCAGTACTTC. The full variable domain, rest sourced from reference TRBV7-9 and TRBJ2-5, is DTGVSQNPRHKITKRGQNVTFRCDPISEHNRLYWYRQTLGQGPEFLTYFQNEAQLEKSRLLSDRFSAERPKGSFSTLEIQRTEQGDSAMYLCASSASPGWETQYFGPGTRLLVL.

The rearrangement links TRBV7-2 to TRBJ2-1, with D uncertain. The ends were cut back, 2 bases at V and 4 bases at J, with 3 bases in the middle. The CDR3 runs 12 residues. Germline V gene lookup returns CDR1 SGHTA and CDR2 FQGNSA. The CDR3 reads CASSLTYNEQFF. For the CDR3, the DNA is TGTGCCAGCAGCTTAACTTACAATGAGCAGTTCTTC. Together with reference TRBV7-2 and TRBJ2-1, the CDR3 gives the full variable domain: GAGVSQSPSNKVTEKGKDVELRCDPISGHTALYWYRQSLGQGLEFLIYFQGNSAPDKSGLPSDRFSAERTGGSVSTLTIQRTQQEDSAVYLCASSLTYNEQFFGPGTRLTVL.

As regards this clone: Relative to the germline gene, one junction end is altered; a read error may explain this. The DNA of the CDR3 is TGTTCCAGCAGCTCGACAGGGAATGAGCAGTTCTTC. It codes for CSSSSTGNEQFF. The chain couples TRBV7-9 to TRBJ2-1; 7 bases map to TRBD1. Germline values: CDR1 SEHNR, CDR2 FQNEAQ (reference sequence). CDR3 length: 12 amino acids.

The chain links TRBV5-6 to TRBJ2-1, with D maybe TRBD1 (6 bases). Trimming stripped 0 bases from V and 10 bases from J, with 14 bases between. Germline CDR1 reads SGHDT; CDR2 reads YYEEEE. The CDR3 length is 14 residues. In DNA, the CDR3 is TGTGCCAGCAGCTTGGGCCGCAGTGGGGGCGAGCAGTTCTTC. This codes for CASSLGRSGGEQFF.

The chain joins TRBV29-1 to TRBJ2-7; 8 bases align to TRBD1. The germline V gene has CDR1 SQVTM and CDR2 ANQGSEA. CDR3 length equals 13 residues. The trim removed 3 bases at V and 5 bases at J, leaving 6 bases unmatched. This CDR3 reads CSVDGQGADEQYF. In nucleotides, the CDR3 is TGCAGCGTTGATGGGCAGGGGGCAGACGAGCAGTACTTC.